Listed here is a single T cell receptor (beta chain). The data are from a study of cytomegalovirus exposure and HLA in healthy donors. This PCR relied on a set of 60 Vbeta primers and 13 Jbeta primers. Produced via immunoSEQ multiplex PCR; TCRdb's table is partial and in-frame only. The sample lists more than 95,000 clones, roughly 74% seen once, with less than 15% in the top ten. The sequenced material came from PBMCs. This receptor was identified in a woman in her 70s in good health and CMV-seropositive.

CDR3: CASSLTQGANEKLFF. Here the CDR3 DNA reads TGTGCCAGCAGCTTAACACAGGGGGCTAATGAAAAACTGTTTTTT. The chain joins TRBV7-3 to TRBJ1-4; the match to TRBD1 covers 8 bases. J lost 3 bases, V lost 0 bases, and 0 bases had no gene match. CDR1 SGHTA and CDR2 FQGTGA come from the germline V gene. The CDR3 length is 15 residues.